This T cell receptor (beta chain) originates from a study of cytomegalovirus exposure and HLA in healthy donors. Points on this clone: As yet, its antigen is unknown.

Findings and limits, study-wide: Specificity for CMV antigens was confirmed in vitro for three of the CMV-associated chains. According to a later analysis, TCR clusters from the first cohort tended to co-occur in the 110 or so validation repertoires. As was reported, the classifier diagnosed cytomegalovirus status with high specificity and sensitivity.

Assay used: immunoSEQ multiplex PCR; TCRdb lists only in-frame clones, some missing. The sample has roughly 110,000 clones, about 85% seen once. The germline V gene encodes CDR1 MNHNS and CDR2 SASEGT. V was shortened by 2 bases and J by 5 bases, with 13 bases between the two germline ends. The CDR3 sequence is 16 residues long. Sequencing was performed on PBMCs. The receptor was isolated from a woman between 18 and 29 years old in good health and CMV-seropositive. V usage is TRBV6-1 and J usage is TRBJ1-6, with D perhaps matching TRBD1 (5 bases). The CDR3 region has the DNA TGTGCCAGCAGTGAAATTCAGACAGCAAATAATTCACCCCTCCACTTT. This codes for CASSEIQTANNSPLHF.